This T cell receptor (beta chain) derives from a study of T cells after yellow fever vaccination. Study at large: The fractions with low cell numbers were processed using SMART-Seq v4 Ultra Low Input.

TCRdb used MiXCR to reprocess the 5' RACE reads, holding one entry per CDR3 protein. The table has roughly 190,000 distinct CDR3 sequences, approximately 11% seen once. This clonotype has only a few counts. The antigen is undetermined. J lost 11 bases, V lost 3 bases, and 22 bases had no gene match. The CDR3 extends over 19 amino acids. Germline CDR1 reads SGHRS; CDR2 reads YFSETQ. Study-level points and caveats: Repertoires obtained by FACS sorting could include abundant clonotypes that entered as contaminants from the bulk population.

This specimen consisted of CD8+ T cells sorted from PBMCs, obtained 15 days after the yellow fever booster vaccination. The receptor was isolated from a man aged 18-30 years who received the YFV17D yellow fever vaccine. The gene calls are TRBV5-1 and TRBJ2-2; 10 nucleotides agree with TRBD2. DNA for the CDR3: TGCGCCAGCAGCTGGGGGACTAGCGCCCAAACTTCTTTCCGGGTAGAGCTGTTTTTT. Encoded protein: CASSWGTSAQTSFRVELFF.